This entry features one T cell receptor beta chain sequence. The antigen is not known. This sample stems from a study of CD8+CD57+ T cells in acquired aplastic anemia. Study outcomes and limitations: The study identified about 30 CD8+ CDR3 sequences shared by patients and controls. Levels of CD8+ Simpson's diversity were not significantly distinct in patients versus controls.

Genomic DNA templated the TCR beta VDJ and CDR3 profiling. A single record per CDR3 protein comes from TCRdb applying MiXCR to the reads. The sample has some 120,000 distinct CDR3 sequences; 48% are singletons. CDR3 size: 16 residues. V dropped 0 bases and J dropped 7; count of bases not matched to a gene: 8. Germline CDR1 reads SGHRS; CDR2 reads YFSETQ. The TCR originated in a human donor in good health, serving as a control. V and J are TRBV5-1 and TRBJ2-2; the match to TRBD1 covers 8 bases. The sequenced sample was sorted CD4+, CD8+, or CD8+CD57+ T cells (not recorded which) from PBMCs. The CDR3 DNA follows: TGCGCCAGCAGCTTGGTCTGGCAGGGGGCTGGCGGGGAGCTGTTTTTT. Translating it yields CASSLVWQGAGGELFF.